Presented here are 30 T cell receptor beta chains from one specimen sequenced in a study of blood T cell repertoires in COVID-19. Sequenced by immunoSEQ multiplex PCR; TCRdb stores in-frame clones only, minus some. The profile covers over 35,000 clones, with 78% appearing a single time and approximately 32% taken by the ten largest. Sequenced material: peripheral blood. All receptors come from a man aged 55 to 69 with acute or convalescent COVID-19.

CDR3 sequence: CASSLVFRGMNTEAFF. In nucleotides, the CDR3 is TGTGCCAGCAGCTTAGTGTTCCGGGGGATGAACACTGAAGCTTTCTTT. The rearrangement links TRBV7-9 to TRBJ1-1; tentative D call: TRBD1 (5 bases). Trimming pared 1 base from V and 0 bases from J, leaving 12 bases between. CDR1 is SEHNR, CDR2 FQNEAQ, per germline (reference sequence). This CDR3 has 16 residues.

Written as DNA, the CDR3 is TGCGCCAGCAGCACGGGACAGAATGAAGCTTTCTTT. This translates into CASSTGQNEAFF. V is TRBV5-1 and J is TRBJ1-1, with TRBD1 identical over 7 bases. The germline V gene has CDR1 SGHRS and CDR2 YFSETQ. This CDR3 is built from 12 residues. The J segment lost 7 bases and the V segment lost 4 bases, leaving 4 bases of the junction unmatched.

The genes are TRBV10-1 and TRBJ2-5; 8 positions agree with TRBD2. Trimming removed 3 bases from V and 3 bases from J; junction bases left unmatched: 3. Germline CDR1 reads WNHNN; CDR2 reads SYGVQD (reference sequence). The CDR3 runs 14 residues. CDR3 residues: CASSDRGGKETQYF. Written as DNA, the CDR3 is TGCGCCAGCAGTGACCGCGGGGGGAAAGAGACCCAGTACTTC.

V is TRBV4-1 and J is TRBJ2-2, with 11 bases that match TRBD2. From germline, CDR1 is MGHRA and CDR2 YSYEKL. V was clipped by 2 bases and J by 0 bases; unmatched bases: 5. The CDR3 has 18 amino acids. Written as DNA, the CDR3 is TGCGCCAGCAGCCAACCGGGACTAGCGGAAGCGAACACCGGGGAGCTGTTTTTT. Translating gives CASSQPGLAEANTGELFF.

CDR3 DNA: TGTGCCAGCAGCCCAGGGTACGAGCAGTACTTC. This gives the protein CASSPGYEQYF. The chain couples TRBV3-1 (or the pseudogene TRBV3-2) to TRBJ2-7, with D possibly matching TRBD1 (5 bases). Germline CDR1 LGHDT, CDR2 YNNKEL (reference sequence). CDR3 length equals 11 residues. V dropped 4 bases and J dropped 4 bases, with 5 bases sitting between them.

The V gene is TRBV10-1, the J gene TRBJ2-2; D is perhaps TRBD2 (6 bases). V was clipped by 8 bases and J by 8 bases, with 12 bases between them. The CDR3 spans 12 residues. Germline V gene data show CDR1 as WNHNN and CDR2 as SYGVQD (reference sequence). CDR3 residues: CASGDFFGELFF. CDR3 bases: TGCGCCAGCGGGGACTTTTTTGGGGAGCTGTTTTTT.

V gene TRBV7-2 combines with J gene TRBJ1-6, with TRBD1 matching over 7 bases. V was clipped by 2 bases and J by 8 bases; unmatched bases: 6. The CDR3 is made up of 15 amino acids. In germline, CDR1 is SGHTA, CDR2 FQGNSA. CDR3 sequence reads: CASSLTGDRDSPLHF. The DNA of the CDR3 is TGTGCCAGCAGCTTAACAGGGGACAGAGATTCACCCCTCCACTTT. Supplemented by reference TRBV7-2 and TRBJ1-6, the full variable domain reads GAGVSQSPSNKVTEKGKDVELRCDPISGHTALYWYRQSLGQGLEFLIYFQGNSAPDKSGLPSDRFSAERTGGSVSTLTIQRTQQEDSAVYLCASSLTGDRDSPLHFGNGTRLTVT.

The CDR3 loop is CASSLVSPLISGGEGEQYF. CDR3 sequence (DNA): TGTGCCAGCAGCTTAGTCTCCCCGCTAATCAGCGGGGGGGAAGGCGAGCAGTACTTC. The rearrangement links TRBV11-3 to TRBJ2-7, with 10 bases that match TRBD2. The CDR3 covers 19 residues. The germline gives CDR1 SGHNT, CDR2 YENEEA. V trimming: 1 base; J trimming: 6 bases; junction bases outside the gene matches: 18.

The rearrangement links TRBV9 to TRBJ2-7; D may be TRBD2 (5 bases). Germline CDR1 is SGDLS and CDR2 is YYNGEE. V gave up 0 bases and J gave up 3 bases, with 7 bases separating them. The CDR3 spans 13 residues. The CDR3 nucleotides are TGTGCCAGCAGCGTAGGGACTCGCTACGAGCAGTACTTC. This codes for CASSVGTRYEQYF. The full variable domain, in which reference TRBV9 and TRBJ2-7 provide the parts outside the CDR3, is DSGVTQTPKHLITATGQRVTLRCSPRSGDLSVYWYQQSLDQGLQFLIQYYNGEERAKGNILERFSAQQFPDLHSELNLSSLELGDSALYFCASSVGTRYEQYFGPGTRLTVT.

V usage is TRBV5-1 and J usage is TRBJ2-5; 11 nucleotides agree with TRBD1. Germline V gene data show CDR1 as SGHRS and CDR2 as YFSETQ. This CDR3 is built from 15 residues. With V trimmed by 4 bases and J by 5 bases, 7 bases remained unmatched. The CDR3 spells CASSVGTGGVETQYF. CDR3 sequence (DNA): TGCGCCAGCAGCGTTGGGACAGGGGGAGTGGAGACCCAGTACTTC.

The CDR3: CASSSTGQEIEDEQYF. The CDR3 DNA reads TGTGCCAGCAGCTCAACGGGACAGGAAATTGAGGACGAGCAGTACTTC. The genes are TRBV11-3 and TRBJ2-7; 8 bases are a match to TRBD1. V dropped 4 bases and J dropped 5; count of bases not matched to a gene: 13. From germline, CDR1 is SGHNT and CDR2 YENEEA. CDR3 length: 16 residues.

The CDR3 loop reads CASSPYLTSGSIDNEQFF. CDR3 nucleotides: TGTGCCAGCAGCCCCTACCTGACTAGCGGGAGTATCGACAATGAGCAGTTCTTC. The rearrangement uses TRBV9 and TRBJ2-1, with 12 bases aligning to TRBD2. Germline V gives CDR1 SGDLS, CDR2 YYNGEE. V shed 4 bases, J shed 5 bases, and the junction held 13 bases outside the gene matches. This CDR3 contains 18 residues.

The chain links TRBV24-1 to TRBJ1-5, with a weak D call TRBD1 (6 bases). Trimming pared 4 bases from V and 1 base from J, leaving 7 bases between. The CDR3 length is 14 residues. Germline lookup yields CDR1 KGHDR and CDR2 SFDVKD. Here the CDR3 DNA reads TGTGCCACCAGTGAGGACAGAAGCAATCAGCCCCAGCATTTT. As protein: CATSEDRSNQPQHF.

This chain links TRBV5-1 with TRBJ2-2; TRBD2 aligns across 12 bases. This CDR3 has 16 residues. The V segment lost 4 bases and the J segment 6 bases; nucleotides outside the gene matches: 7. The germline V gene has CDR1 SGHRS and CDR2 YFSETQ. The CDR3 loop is CASSPQTSGSAGELFF. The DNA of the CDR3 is TGCGCCAGCAGCCCGCAGACTAGCGGGAGTGCCGGGGAGCTGTTTTTT.

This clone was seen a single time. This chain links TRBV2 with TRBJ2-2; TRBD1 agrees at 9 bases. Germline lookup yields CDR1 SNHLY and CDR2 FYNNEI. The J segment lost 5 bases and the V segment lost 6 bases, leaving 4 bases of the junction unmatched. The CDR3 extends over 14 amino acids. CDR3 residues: CASRGQGGTGELFF. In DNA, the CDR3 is TGTGCCAGCAGGGGACAGGGCGGAACCGGGGAGCTGTTTTTT.

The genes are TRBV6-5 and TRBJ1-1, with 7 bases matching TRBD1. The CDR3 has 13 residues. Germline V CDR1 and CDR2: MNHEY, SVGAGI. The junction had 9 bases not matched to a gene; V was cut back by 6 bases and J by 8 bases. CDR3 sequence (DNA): TGTGCCAGCAGGACAGGGCTGTCGCAAGAAGCTTTCTTT. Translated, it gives CASRTGLSQEAFF.

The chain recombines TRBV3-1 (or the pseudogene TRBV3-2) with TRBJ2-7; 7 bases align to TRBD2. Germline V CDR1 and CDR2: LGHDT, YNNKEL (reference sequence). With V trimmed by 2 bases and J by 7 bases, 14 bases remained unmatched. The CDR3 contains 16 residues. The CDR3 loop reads CASSQRLAAALREQYF. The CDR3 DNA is TGTGCCAGCAGCCAAAGGCTAGCGGCAGCCTTGAGGGAGCAGTACTTC.

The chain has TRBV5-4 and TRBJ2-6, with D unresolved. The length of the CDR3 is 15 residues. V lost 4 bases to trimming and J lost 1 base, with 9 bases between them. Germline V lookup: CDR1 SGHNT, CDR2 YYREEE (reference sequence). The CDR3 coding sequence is TGTGCCAGCAGCCCCGCGATATCTGGGGCCAACGTCCTGACTTTC. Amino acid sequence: CASSPAISGANVLTF.

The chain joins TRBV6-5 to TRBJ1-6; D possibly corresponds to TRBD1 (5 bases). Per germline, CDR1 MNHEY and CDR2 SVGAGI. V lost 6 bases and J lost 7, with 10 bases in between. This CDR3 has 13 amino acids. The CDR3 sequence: CASSVDRNSPLHF. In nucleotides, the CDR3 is TGTGCCAGCAGCGTCGACAGAAATTCACCCCTCCACTTT.

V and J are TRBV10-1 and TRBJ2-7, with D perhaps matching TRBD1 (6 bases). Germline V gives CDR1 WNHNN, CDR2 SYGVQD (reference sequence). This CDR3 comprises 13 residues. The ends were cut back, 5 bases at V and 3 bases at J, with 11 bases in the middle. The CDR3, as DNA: TGCGCCAGCAGTACAGGGTACAGCTACGAGCAGTACTTC. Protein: CASSTGYSYEQYF.

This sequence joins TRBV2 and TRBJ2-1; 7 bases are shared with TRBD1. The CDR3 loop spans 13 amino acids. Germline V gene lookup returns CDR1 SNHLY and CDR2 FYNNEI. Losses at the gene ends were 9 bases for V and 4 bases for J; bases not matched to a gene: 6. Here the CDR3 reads CASAGTEYNEQFF. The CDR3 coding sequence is TGTGCCAGTGCCGGGACAGAGTACAATGAGCAGTTCTTC.

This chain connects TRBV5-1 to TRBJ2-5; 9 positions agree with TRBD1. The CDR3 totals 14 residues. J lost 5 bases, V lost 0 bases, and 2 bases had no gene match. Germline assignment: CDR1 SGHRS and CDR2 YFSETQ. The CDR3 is CASSLEGQGETQYF. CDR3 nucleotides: TGCGCCAGCAGCTTGGAAGGACAGGGGGAGACCCAGTACTTC.

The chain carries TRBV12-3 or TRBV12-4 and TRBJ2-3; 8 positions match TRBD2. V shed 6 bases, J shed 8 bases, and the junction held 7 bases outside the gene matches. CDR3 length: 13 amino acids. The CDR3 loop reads CASSQAGAVTQYF. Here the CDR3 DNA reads TGTGCCAGCAGCCAAGCGGGAGCGGTTACGCAGTATTTT.

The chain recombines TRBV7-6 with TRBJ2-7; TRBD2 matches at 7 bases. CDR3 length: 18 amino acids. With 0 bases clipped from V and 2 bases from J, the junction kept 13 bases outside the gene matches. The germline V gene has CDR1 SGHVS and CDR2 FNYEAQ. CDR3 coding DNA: TGTGCCAGCAGCTTAGCGGGGGGGGTGTGGGACGCGACCTACGAGCAGTACTTC. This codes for CASSLAGGVWDATYEQYF.

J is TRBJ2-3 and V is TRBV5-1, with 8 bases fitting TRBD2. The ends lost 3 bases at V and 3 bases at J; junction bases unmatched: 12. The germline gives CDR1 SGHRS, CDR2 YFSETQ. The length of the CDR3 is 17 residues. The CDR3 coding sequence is TGCGCCAGCAGCTGGCCGGCAGCGGGAGTAGTAACAGATACGCAGTATTTT. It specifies CASSWPAAGVVTDTQYF. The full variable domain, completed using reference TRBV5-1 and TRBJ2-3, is KAGVTQTPRYLIKTRGQQVTLSCSPISGHRSVSWYQQTPGQGLQFLFEYFSETQRNKGNFPGRFSGRQFSNSRSEMNVSTLELGDSALYLCASSWPAAGVVTDTQYFGPGTRLTVL.

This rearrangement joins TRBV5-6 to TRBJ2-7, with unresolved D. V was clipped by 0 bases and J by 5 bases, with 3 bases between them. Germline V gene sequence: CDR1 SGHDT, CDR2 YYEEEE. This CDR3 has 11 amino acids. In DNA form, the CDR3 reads TGTGCCAGCAGCTTGGGAGACGAGCAGTACTTC. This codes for CASSLGDEQYF.

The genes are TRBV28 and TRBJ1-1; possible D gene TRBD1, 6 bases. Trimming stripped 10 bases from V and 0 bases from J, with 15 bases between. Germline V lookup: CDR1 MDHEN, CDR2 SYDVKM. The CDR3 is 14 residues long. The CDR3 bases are TGTGCCACCCGGGCGGGGGGCATGAACACTGAAGCTTTCTTT. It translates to CATRAGGMNTEAFF. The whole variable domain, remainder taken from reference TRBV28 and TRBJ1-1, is DVKVTQSSRYLVKRTGEKVFLECVQDMDHENMFWYRQDPGLGLRLIYFSYDVKMKEKGDIPEGYSVSREKKERFSLILESASTNQTSMYLCATRAGGMNTEAFFGQGTRLTVV.

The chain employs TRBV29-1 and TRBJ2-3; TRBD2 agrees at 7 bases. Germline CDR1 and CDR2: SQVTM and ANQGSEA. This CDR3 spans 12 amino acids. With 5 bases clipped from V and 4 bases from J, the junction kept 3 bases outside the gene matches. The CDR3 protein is CSVSSGADTQYF. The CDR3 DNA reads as TGCAGCGTTTCTAGCGGCGCAGATACGCAGTATTTT.

The CDR3 sequence: CASSLGGRVVDEQYF. The CDR3 bases are TGCGCCAGCAGCTTGGGGGGCAGGGTGGTCGACGAGCAGTACTTC. The chain carries TRBV5-1 and TRBJ2-7; perhaps TRBD1 as D (5 bases). The CDR3 has 15 residues. CDR1 and CDR2 from the germline V gene are SGHRS and YFSETQ. V was pared by 0 bases and J by 5 bases, with 15 bases between. Full variable domain (remainder filled in from reference TRBV5-1 and TRBJ2-7): KAGVTQTPRYLIKTRGQQVTLSCSPISGHRSVSWYQQTPGQGLQFLFEYFSETQRNKGNFPGRFSGRQFSNSRSEMNVSTLELGDSALYLCASSLGGRVVDEQYFGPGTRLTVT.

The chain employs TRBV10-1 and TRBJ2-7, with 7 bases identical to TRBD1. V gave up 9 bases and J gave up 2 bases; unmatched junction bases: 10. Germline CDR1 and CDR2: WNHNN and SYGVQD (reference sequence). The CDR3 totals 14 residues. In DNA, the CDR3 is TGCGCCAGGGCGGTGAGGGACAGACCCTACGAGCAGTACTTC. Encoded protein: CARAVRDRPYEQYF.